The 30 T cell receptor beta chains reported below all come from one sample, sequenced in a study of blood T cell repertoires in COVID-19. The repertoire was sequenced with immunoSEQ multiplex PCR; TCRdb's copy has only in-frame clones and lacks some. This sample carries about 200,000 clones, 82% of them seen once, and the ten largest clones take more than 4.5%. Input material: PBMCs or T cells enriched from blood (not recorded which). These receptors all stem from an older woman with acute COVID-19.

The J gene is TRBJ2-1, the V gene TRBV6-2 or TRBV6-3; 8 positions match TRBD1. The V and J ends lost 2 bases and 7 bases, in that order; junction bases with no gene match: 13. CDR1 is MNHEY, CDR2 SVGEGT, per germline. This CDR3 is 17 amino acids long. CDR3 loop: CASSYNIQAGGMNEQFF. CDR3 nucleotide sequence: TGTGCCAGCAGTTACAATATCCAGGCAGGGGGCATGAATGAGCAGTTCTTC.

CDR3 in DNA: TGTGCCAGCAGTGGAGCAGGGATGAATCAGCCCCAGCATTTT. This encodes CASSGAGMNQPQHF. This chain links TRBV25-1 with TRBJ1-5; D is possibly TRBD1 (5 bases). Looked up from germline, CDR1 is MGHDK and CDR2 is SYGVNS. V was shortened by 4 bases and J by 4 bases, with 11 bases between the two germline ends. This CDR3 spans 14 amino acids.

This clone has only one observation. The chain carries TRBV10-1 and TRBJ1-2; perhaps TRBD1 as D (5 bases). The V end was cut by 3 bases, the J end by 4 bases, with 9 bases between. The CDR3 loop spans 13 amino acids. Germline V gives CDR1 WNHNN, CDR2 SYGVQD (reference sequence). The CDR3 DNA is TGCGCCAGCAGTGATGACAGTACCTATGGCTACACCTTC. Protein product: CASSDDSTYGYTF.

This clone is a singleton in its sample. The genes are TRBV3-1 (or the pseudogene TRBV3-2) and TRBJ1-2; D perhaps matches TRBD1 (6 bases). The ends were cut back, 3 bases at V and 3 bases at J, with 11 bases in the middle. Germline V gene sequence: CDR1 LGHDT, CDR2 YNNKEL (reference sequence). This CDR3 comprises 14 residues. The CDR3 sequence is CASSQGAGDYGYTF. The CDR3 DNA follows: TGTGCCAGCAGCCAGGGGGCAGGGGACTATGGCTACACCTTC.

This chain links TRBV6-5 with TRBJ2-3; possible D gene TRBD2, 6 bases. V was cut by 4 bases and J by 2 bases, with 10 bases left in between. The germline V gene encodes CDR1 MNHEY and CDR2 SVGAGI. The CDR3 consists of 14 residues. CDR3 in amino acids: CASSFAGTTDTQYF. CDR3 in DNA: TGTGCCAGCAGTTTCGCGGGAACCACAGATACGCAGTATTTT.

The chain has TRBV19 and TRBJ2-2, with unresolved D. Germline values: CDR1 LNHDA, CDR2 SQIVND (reference sequence). V was clipped by 6 bases and J by 0 bases, with 14 bases between them. The CDR3 covers 16 residues. The CDR3 DNA reads as TGTGCCAGTAGCCCTGAGAGGTTAGCGAACACCGGGGAGCTGTTTTTT. Its protein is CASSPERLANTGELFF. Using reference TRBV19 and TRBJ2-2 for the parts outside the CDR3, the full variable domain is DGGITQSPKYLFRKEGQNVTLSCEQNLNHDAMYWYRQDPGQGLRLIYYSQIVNDFQKGDIAEGYSVSREKKESFPLTVTSAQKNPTAFYLCASSPERLANTGELFFGEGSRLTVL.

This clone was seen a few times. The chain is built from TRBV2 and TRBJ2-2; D possibly corresponds to TRBD1 (6 bases). Per the germline V gene, CDR1 is SNHLY and CDR2 is FYNNEI. This CDR3 spans 13 amino acids. Deletions cut 8 bases from V and 6 bases from J, with 13 bases between. The CDR3 region is CASGSEGAGELFF. The CDR3, as DNA: TGTGCCAGCGGTAGCGAGGGGGCCGGGGAGCTGTTTTTT.

The V and J genes are TRBV3-1 (or the pseudogene TRBV3-2) and TRBJ1-1; no firm D call. Looked up from germline, CDR1 is LGHDT and CDR2 is YNNKEL (reference sequence). Trimming stripped 6 bases from V and 2 bases from J, with 13 bases between. The CDR3 loop spans 14 amino acids. DNA of the CDR3: TGTGCCAGCAGACTTTTAGGAGAAAACACTGAAGCTTTCTTT. Encoded protein: CASRLLGENTEAFF.

The chain uses TRBV10-3 and TRBJ2-7; D is possibly TRBD2 (6 bases). V dropped 0 bases and J dropped 7 bases, with 10 bases sitting between them. The CDR3 runs 13 residues. CDR1 ENHRY and CDR2 SYGVKD come from the germline V gene. This CDR3 is CAISESPGVEQYF. The CDR3 DNA follows: TGTGCCATCAGTGAGTCCCCGGGAGTAGAGCAGTACTTC.

The rearrangement links TRBV29-1 to TRBJ1-2; D gene uncertain. Germline V gives CDR1 SQVTM, CDR2 ANQGSEA. The CDR3 has 12 amino acids. The CDR3 coding sequence is TGCAGTTTACAGAGGGTGGACTATGGCTACACCTTC. Translating gives CSLQRVDYGYTF. The full variable domain, with the rest looked up from reference TRBV29-1 and TRBJ1-2, is SAVISQKPSRDICQRGTSLTIQCQVDSQVTMMFWYRQQPGQSLTLIATANQGSEATYESGFVIDKFPISRPNLTFSTLTVSNMSPEDSSIYLCSLQRVDYGYTFGSGTRLTVV.

This chain joins TRBV6-5 and TRBJ1-5; unclear D gene. From germline, CDR1 is MNHEY and CDR2 SVGAGI. This CDR3 is 13 amino acids long. Trimming removed 7 bases at V and 7 bases at J, with 14 bases between. CDR3 coding DNA: TGTGCCAGCACCTTTAGTTTGAACCAGCCCCAGCATTTT. Translated, it gives CASTFSLNQPQHF.

This CDR3 is CASSDHPDQPQHF. The CDR3, as DNA: TGTGCCAGCAGTGACCATCCAGATCAGCCCCAGCATTTT. This chain uses TRBV2 with TRBJ1-5; D ambiguous. With 3 bases removed from V and 5 bases from J, the gap between germline ends came to 8 bases. The CDR3 spans 13 residues. Germline values: CDR1 SNHLY, CDR2 FYNNEI.

The chain recombines TRBV7-2 with TRBJ1-2; a weak D match, TRBD1 (5 bases). This CDR3 has 13 residues. Per the germline V gene, CDR1 is SGHTA and CDR2 is FQGNSA. Trimming left V 6 bases short and J 7 bases short, with 15 bases between. DNA for the CDR3: TGTGCCAGCAGTTTGGCAGGGCTGGGTGGCTACACCTTC. It translates to CASSLAGLGGYTF.

This clone was seen only a few times. This chain links TRBV19 with TRBJ2-1; 7 bases map to TRBD2. The V gene end was trimmed by 8 bases and the J gene end by 1 base; junction bases not matched to a gene: 8. Looked up from germline, CDR1 is LNHDA and CDR2 is SQIVND (reference sequence). The CDR3 length is 15 residues. The chain's CDR3 is CASRESGGSYNEQFF. The CDR3 region has the DNA TGTGCCAGTCGCGAGTCCGGGGGGTCCTACAATGAGCAGTTCTTC.

The table lists this clone with a few counts. The chain has TRBV19 and TRBJ1-1; 7 nucleotides agree with TRBD1. This CDR3 spans 15 amino acids. V was pared by 8 bases and J by 0 bases, with 9 bases of the junction left unmatched. From germline, CDR1 is LNHDA and CDR2 SQIVND (reference sequence). CDR3 DNA: TGTGCCAGTGGCAGGACAGGAGGCATGAACACTGAAGCTTTCTTT. Translating it yields CASGRTGGMNTEAFF.

The CDR3 here is CASMLTGGDNQPQHF. DNA of the CDR3: TGTGCCAGCATGCTCACGGGGGGGGACAATCAGCCCCAGCATTTT. The chain joins TRBV7-8 to TRBJ1-5; tentative D call: TRBD1 (5 bases). The V gene lost 7 bases and the J gene lost 3 bases, with 16 bases spanning the gap. This CDR3 has 15 residues. Germline lookup yields CDR1 SGHVS and CDR2 FQNEAQ.

The chain links TRBV14 to TRBJ2-3; perhaps TRBD2 as D (5 bases). The V gene lost 1 base and the J gene lost 1 base, with 12 bases spanning the gap. Germline loops: CDR1 SGHDN, CDR2 FVKESK. There are 16 residues in the CDR3. The CDR3 is CASSQVGSSGTDTQYF. CDR3 nucleotide sequence: TGTGCCAGCAGCCAAGTAGGGAGCTCCGGCACAGATACGCAGTATTTT.

Regarding this clone: At the DNA level, this CDR3 is encoded by other sequences in the same sample as well. This rearrangement joins TRBV5-1 to TRBJ2-7, with 11 positions matching TRBD2. Germline V gene sequence: CDR1 SGHRS, CDR2 YFSETQ. V lost 0 bases to trimming and J lost 3 bases; unmatched junction nucleotides: 2. This CDR3 spans 15 amino acids. CDR3 bases: TGCGCCAGCAGCTTGGGACTAGCGGGAAGCTACGAGCAGTACTTC. It yields the protein CASSLGLAGSYEQYF.

V is TRBV9 and J is TRBJ1-1, with 9 bases that match TRBD1. From germline, CDR1 is SGDLS and CDR2 YYNGEE. With 0 bases clipped from V and 3 bases from J, the junction kept 3 bases outside the gene matches. The CDR3 is made up of 15 amino acids. CDR3 loop: CASSVDGQGHTEAFF. As DNA, the CDR3 is TGTGCCAGCAGCGTAGATGGACAGGGGCACACTGAAGCTTTCTTT.

This rearrangement joins TRBV5-6 to TRBJ2-1; D not certain. Germline V CDR1 and CDR2: SGHDT, YYEEEE. The V end was cut by 4 bases, the J end by 7 bases, with 18 bases between. The CDR3 has 15 amino acids. The CDR3 DNA is TGTGCCAGCAGCCCGGGTGGCGTCCCCCGGAATGAGCAGTTCTTC. It specifies CASSPGGVPRNEQFF. The full variable domain, its missing parts supplied by reference TRBV5-6 and TRBJ2-1, is DAGVTQSPTHLIKTRGQQVTLRCSPKSGHDTVSWYQQALGQGPQFIFQYYEEEERQRGNFPDRFSGHQFPNYSSELNVNALLLGDSALYLCASSPGGVPRNEQFFGPGTRLTVL.

The chain employs TRBV3-1 (or the pseudogene TRBV3-2) and TRBJ1-2; D not certain. V lost 0 bases, J lost 7 bases, and 12 bases lay in between. The germline CDR1 and CDR2 sequences are LGHDT and YNNKEL (reference sequence). The CDR3 spans 14 residues. The CDR3, as DNA: TGTGCCAGCAGCCAAGATTTAGCGAAACGTGGCTACACCTTC. Translated, it gives CASSQDLAKRGYTF.

V gene TRBV20-1 combines with J gene TRBJ1-2; tentative D call: TRBD1 (6 bases). The germline V gene has CDR1 DFQATT and CDR2 SNEGSKA (reference sequence). V shed 7 bases and J shed 7 bases, with 13 bases lying between them. The CDR3 runs 11 residues. The CDR3 sequence is CSELQGSGYTF. CDR3 nucleotides: TGCAGTGAGTTACAGGGATCTGGCTACACCTTC.

This clone came up a few times. The rearrangement joins TRBV2 to TRBJ2-4; a weak D match, TRBD2 (6 bases). CDR3 length: 12 amino acids. With 7 bases removed from V and 7 bases from J, the gap between germline ends came to 11 bases. Germline CDR1 and CDR2: SNHLY and FYNNEI. CDR3 bases: TGTGCCAGCACTCCGGGGGTTAACATTCAGTACTTC. Amino acid sequence: CASTPGVNIQYF.

V is TRBV28 and J is TRBJ2-7; 7 nucleotides align to TRBD2. The CDR3 is 17 residues long. Germline values: CDR1 MDHEN, CDR2 SYDVKM. Trimming at V came to 4 bases and at J to 2 bases, leaving 14 bases not matched to a gene. CDR3 sequence reads: CASSSWGGRSRAYEQYV. The CDR3 coding sequence is TGTGCCAGCAGTTCGTGGGGGGGACGATCCCGTGCCTACGAGCAGTACGTC.

The chain carries TRBV5-4 and TRBJ1-2; 10 positions match TRBD1. The CDR3 runs 15 residues. V was pared by 4 bases and J by 2 bases, with 5 bases of the junction left unmatched. Germline CDR1 is SGHNT and CDR2 is YYREEE (reference sequence). Here the CDR3 reads CASSPGTGENYGYTF. In nucleotides, the CDR3 is TGTGCCAGCAGCCCCGGGACAGGGGAGAACTATGGCTACACCTTC.

V and J are TRBV5-1 and TRBJ1-1; tentative D call: TRBD1 (6 bases). V lost 7 bases and J lost 3, with 16 bases in between. The CDR3 runs to 14 residues. Germline values: CDR1 SGHRS, CDR2 YFSETQ. The CDR3 loop is CASAPGQGYTEAFF. The CDR3 nucleotides are TGCGCCAGCGCCCCTGGGCAGGGGTACACTGAAGCTTTCTTT.

V and J are TRBV5-1 and TRBJ1-1; D ambiguous. The CDR3 runs 15 residues. Between the trimmed V and J ends, which lost 0 bases and 3 bases, there was a span of 12 bases. CDR1 and CDR2 from the germline V gene are SGHRS and YFSETQ. CDR3 region: CASSLDPGRDTEAFF. CDR3 DNA: TGCGCCAGCAGCTTGGACCCGGGTCGAGACACTGAAGCTTTCTTT. The full variable domain, its missing parts supplied by reference TRBV5-1 and TRBJ1-1, is KAGVTQTPRYLIKTRGQQVTLSCSPISGHRSVSWYQQTPGQGLQFLFEYFSETQRNKGNFPGRFSGRQFSNSRSEMNVSTLELGDSALYLCASSLDPGRDTEAFFGQGTRLTVV.

The chain recombines TRBV27 with TRBJ2-3, with a tentative D call TRBD1 (6 bases). The CDR3 is 15 amino acids. V was pared by 6 bases and J by 8 bases, with 21 bases between. Germline CDR1 and CDR2: MNHEY and SMNVEV (reference sequence). For the CDR3, the DNA is TGTGCCAGCAGCCGGGACACTACCCGCGATGGTACGCAGTATTTT. It encodes CASSRDTTRDGTQYF.

This clone came up once. The chain couples TRBV7-2 to TRBJ2-5; TRBD2 might be the D (6 bases). Germline CDR1 SGHTA, CDR2 FQGNSA. Trimming shortened V by 1 base and J by 6 bases, and 15 bases separated the two germline ends. The CDR3 runs 15 residues. The DNA for the CDR3 is TGTGCCAGCAGCTTAGTTACAGATGCGGGGAAGACCCAGTACTTC. The encoded protein is CASSLVTDAGKTQYF. The full variable domain, its missing parts supplied by reference TRBV7-2 and TRBJ2-5, is GAGVSQSPSNKVTEKGKDVELRCDPISGHTALYWYRQSLGQGLEFLIYFQGNSAPDKSGLPSDRFSAERTGGSVSTLTIQRTQQEDSAVYLCASSLVTDAGKTQYFGPGTRLLVL.

This rearrangement joins TRBV5-4 to TRBJ2-1, with TRBD2 as a possible D gene (6 bases). In germline, CDR1 is SGHNT, CDR2 YYREEE (reference sequence). Trimming left V 3 bases short and J 7 bases short, with 14 bases between. The CDR3 is made up of 14 amino acids. Here the CDR3 DNA reads TGTGCCAGCAGCTATGGGGGGAAGGATAATGAGCAGTTCTTC. This translates into CASSYGGKDNEQFF.